This TCR beta chain emerged from a study of CD8+CD57+ T cells in acquired aplastic anemia. Notes on this clonotype: A much larger clonotype is one base distant, so this may be a read error.

V gave up 5 bases and J gave up 0 bases, with 11 bases separating them. The CDR3 contains 15 residues. TCR beta VDJ and CDR3 profiling used genomic DNA as template. TCRdb used MiXCR to reprocess the reads, holding one entry per CDR3 protein. The table shows 150,000 to 200,000 distinct CDR3 sequences, with just under 65% occurring only once. The V gene is TRBV12-3 or TRBV12-4, the J gene TRBJ1-3; D not certain. Sequences were obtained from sorted CD4+, CD8+, or CD8+CD57+ T cells (not recorded which) from PBMCs. The sequence was obtained from a human donor in good health. The CDR3 loop reads CASSLERASGNTIYF. CDR3 DNA sequence: TGTGCCAGCAGTCTTGAAAGGGCCTCTGGAAACACCATATATTTT.